These 18 T cell receptor beta chains were all obtained from the same sample, sequenced in a study of cytomegalovirus exposure and HLA in healthy donors (dated by TCRdb to the late 2010s). Libraries came from the immunoSEQ multiplex PCR assay. The multiplex PCR relied on a mix of 60 forward primers for TCR Vbeta segments and 13 reverse primers for TCR Jbeta segments. TCRdb provides this immuneACCESS table in a form limited to in-frame rearrangements. Some clones are lacking; in checked studies, under half of them reflect an unresolved V gene, and why the rest are absent is not known. Here the sample has more than 100,000 clones; around two thirds occur a single time. The ten biggest clones cover 2% to 2.5% of the sample. The sequencing sample was made of PBMCs. The receptors come from a woman aged 40 to 50 in good health and CMV-seronegative.

This chain joins TRBV5-8 and TRBJ1-2, with D possibly matching TRBD1 (6 bases). The CDR3 covers 13 residues. Germline V gene lookup returns CDR1 SGHTS and CDR2 YDEGEE. Deletions cut 1 base from V and 9 bases from J, with 13 bases between. CDR3 nucleotides: TGTGCCAGCAGCTTGAGCTACAGGGATCGCTACACCTTC. Translation gives CASSLSYRDRYTF. Full variable domain (outside the CDR3, taken from reference TRBV5-8 and TRBJ1-2): EAGVTQSPTHLIKTRGQQATLRCSPISGHTSVYWYQQALGLGLQFLLWYDEGEERNRGNFPPRFSGRQFPNYSSELNVNALELEDSALYLCASSLSYRDRYTFGSGTRLTVV.

The rearrangement joins TRBV7-9 to TRBJ2-5; unclear D gene. V gave up 2 bases and J gave up 5 bases, with 6 bases separating them. There are 12 residues in the CDR3. Germline V gene lookup returns CDR1 SEHNR and CDR2 FQNEAQ (reference sequence). The CDR3, as DNA: TGTGCCAGCAGCTTAATTGGCGAGACCCAGTACTTC. It yields the protein CASSLIGETQYF.

The chain couples TRBV7-9 to TRBJ1-6; weak D call: TRBD1 (5 bases). Germline V gene sequence: CDR1 SEHNR, CDR2 FQNEAQ (reference sequence). This CDR3 is built from 16 residues. The ends were cut back, 4 bases at V and 9 bases at J, with 19 bases in the middle. The CDR3: CASSSSIGHWLSPLHF. CDR3 bases: TGTGCCAGCAGCTCGTCAATCGGACATTGGCTTTCACCCCTCCACTTT.

The chain uses TRBV6-5 and TRBJ1-2; perhaps TRBD1 as D (6 bases). V shed 2 bases and J shed 8 bases, with 12 bases lying between them. The CDR3 totals 13 residues. Germline-derived CDR1 and CDR2 are MNHEY and SVGAGI. In DNA, the CDR3 is TGTGCCAGCAGTTACCGAAACAGGGACGGCTACACCTTC. It codes for CASSYRNRDGYTF.

The chain combines TRBV4-1 with TRBJ2-7, with D perhaps TRBD2 (5 bases). Trimming removed 0 bases at V and 4 bases at J, with 10 bases between. The CDR3 covers 14 residues. Looked up from germline, CDR1 is MGHRA and CDR2 is YSYEKL. The CDR3 DNA follows: TGCGCCAGCAGCCAAGACGGGATGCTTTACGAGCAGTACTTC. Residues: CASSQDGMLYEQYF.

The chain links TRBV7-2 to TRBJ2-3; D perhaps matches TRBD1 (5 bases). CDR3 size: 15 residues. Trimming left V 2 bases short and J 0 bases short, with 9 bases between. Per the germline V gene, CDR1 is SGHTA and CDR2 is FQGNSA. Here the CDR3 reads CASSLPGPSTDTQYF. DNA for the CDR3: TGTGCCAGCAGCTTACCAGGGCCCAGCACAGATACGCAGTATTTT.

This clone was picked up a small number of times. The genes are TRBV5-1 and TRBJ1-1; 7 bases match TRBD1. Germline CDR1 is SGHRS and CDR2 is YFSETQ. Germline trimming cut 3 bases from V and 7 bases from J; bases unmatched to any gene: 3. The length of the CDR3 is 12 residues. CDR3 nucleotides: TGCGCCAGCAGCTCGGGACAGCTTGAAGCTTTCTTT. This encodes CASSSGQLEAFF.

The rearrangement joins TRBV29-1 to TRBJ1-1; D perhaps matches TRBD1 (6 bases). V was trimmed by 4 bases and J by 3 bases, leaving 6 bases between them. Germline CDR1 SQVTM, CDR2 ANQGSEA. There are 11 residues in the CDR3. Here the CDR3 reads CSVGTDTEAFF. The DNA for the CDR3 is TGCAGCGTTGGGACAGACACTGAAGCTTTCTTT.

V is TRBV25-1 and J is TRBJ1-4, with a weak D call TRBD1 (5 bases). CDR1 and CDR2 (germline): MGHDK, SYGVNS. The CDR3 loop spans 15 amino acids. V lost 3 bases and J lost 3, with 11 bases in between. The chain's CDR3 is CASSEGGSPNEKLFF. In DNA, the CDR3 is TGTGCCAGCAGTGAGGGGGGGTCTCCTAATGAAAAACTGTTTTTT.

This clone came up a few times. This chain connects TRBV4-2 to TRBJ2-7; D is perhaps TRBD1 (6 bases). Germline loops: CDR1 LGHNA, CDR2 YNFKEQ. The CDR3 is 16 residues long. Trimming took 0 bases from V and 2 from J, leaving 14 bases between them. CDR3 nucleotide sequence: TGTGCCAGCAGCCAAGATTTAAGGACAGAGGCCTACGAGCAGTACTTC. It codes for CASSQDLRTEAYEQYF.

The chain combines TRBV27 with TRBJ2-3, with D possibly TRBD2 on 6 matching bases. Trimming shortened V by 4 bases and J by 4 bases, and 15 bases separated the two germline ends. CDR1 and CDR2 (germline): MNHEY, SMNVEV (reference sequence). The CDR3 totals 15 residues. The CDR3, as DNA: TGTGCCAGCAGTTCCGGACTATCGGTTGCAGATACGCAGTATTTT. Residues: CASSSGLSVADTQYF.

This clone was seen a few times. V is TRBV30 and J is TRBJ1-2, with 9 positions matching TRBD1. The CDR3 is 14 amino acids. V dropped 5 bases and J dropped 6; count of bases not matched to a gene: 10. The germline gives CDR1 GTSNPN, CDR2 SVGIG (reference sequence). The CDR3 region has the DNA TGTGCCTGGGGACGACAGGGGGGCAGAGATGGCTACACCTTC. Translated: CAWGRQGGRDGYTF.

The chain is built from TRBV7-9 and TRBJ1-1; tentatively, D is TRBD1 (5 bases). The CDR3 is 14 amino acids. CDR1 and CDR2 (germline): SEHNR, FQNEAQ (reference sequence). V was clipped by 6 bases and J by 0 bases, with 11 bases between them. The DNA for the CDR3 is TGTGCCAGCAGTTTCGGGGGATTGAACACTGAAGCTTTCTTT. Translated: CASSFGGLNTEAFF.

Comments on this clone: Other DNA variants within this sample encode the same CDR3. The V call is TRBV28, the J call TRBJ1-1, with D maybe TRBD1 (6 bases). V lost 6 bases and J lost 6, with 20 bases in between. Per germline, CDR1 MDHEN and CDR2 SYDVKM. The CDR3 runs to 15 residues. CDR3 bases: TGTGCCAGCAGCAACCGGCAGGGGCGCGTGTCTGAAGCTTTCTTT. Translation: CASSNRQGRVSEAFF.

The V gene is TRBV6-6, the J gene TRBJ1-1; D might be TRBD1 (6 bases). Germline CDR1 reads MNHNY; CDR2 reads SVGAGI (reference sequence). With 7 bases removed from V and 0 bases from J, the gap between germline ends came to 12 bases. CDR3 length: 14 amino acids. DNA for the CDR3: TGTGCCAGCAATTTGGACAGCTTGAACACTGAAGCTTTCTTT. Residues: CASNLDSLNTEAFF.

CDR3 residues: CASEGGLTGELFF. DNA of the CDR3: TGCGCCAGCGAGGGGGGGCTAACCGGGGAGCTGTTTTTT. The rearrangement links TRBV10-2 to TRBJ2-2; TRBD2 might be the D (7 bases). Germline CDR1 and CDR2: WSHSY and SAAADI. This CDR3 spans 13 amino acids. Trimming cost V 8 bases and J 5 bases, with 12 bases left between them.

CDR3 bases: TGTGCCAGCAGCGTAGGCCCCTCGGGTACGGTAGGGGCTAGCAATGAGCAGTTCTTC. Translated, it gives CASSVGPSGTVGASNEQFF. This chain uses TRBV9 with TRBJ2-1; a possible D gene is TRBD1 (5 bases). The CDR3 has 19 amino acids. CDR1 is SGDLS, CDR2 YYNGEE, per germline. V was clipped by 0 bases and J by 6 bases, with 25 bases between them.

Points on this clone: The same CDR3 can be traced to other DNA sequences in this sample. The rearrangement uses TRBV28 and TRBJ2-7; weak D call: TRBD2 (6 bases). The V gene lost 4 bases and the J gene lost 3 bases, with 16 bases spanning the gap. This CDR3 region has 15 residues. Germline V gives CDR1 MDHEN, CDR2 SYDVKM. The CDR3 bases are TGTGCCAGCAGTTCCCCGGGAGTAGGGTACTACGAGCAGTACTTC. This codes for CASSSPGVGYYEQYF.